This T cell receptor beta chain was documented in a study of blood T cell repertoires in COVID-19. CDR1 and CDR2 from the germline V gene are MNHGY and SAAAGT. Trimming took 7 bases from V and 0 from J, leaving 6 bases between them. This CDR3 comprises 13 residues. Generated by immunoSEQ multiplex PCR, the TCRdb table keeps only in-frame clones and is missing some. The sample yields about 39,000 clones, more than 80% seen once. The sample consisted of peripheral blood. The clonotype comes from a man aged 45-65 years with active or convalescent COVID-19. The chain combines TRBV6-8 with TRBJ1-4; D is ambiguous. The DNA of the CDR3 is TGTGCCAGCACTCTAGCAACTAATGAAAAACTGTTTTTT. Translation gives CASTLATNEKLFF.